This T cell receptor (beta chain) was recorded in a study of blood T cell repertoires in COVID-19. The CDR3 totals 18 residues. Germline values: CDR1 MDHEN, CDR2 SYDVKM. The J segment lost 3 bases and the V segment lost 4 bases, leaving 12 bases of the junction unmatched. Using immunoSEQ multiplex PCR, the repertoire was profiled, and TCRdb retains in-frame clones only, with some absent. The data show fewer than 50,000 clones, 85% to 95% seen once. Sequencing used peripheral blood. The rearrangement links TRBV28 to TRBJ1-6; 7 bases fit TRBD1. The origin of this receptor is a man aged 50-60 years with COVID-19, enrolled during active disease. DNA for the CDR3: TGTGCCAGCAGTTCTATGGGGGGACAGCAGATCTATAATTCACCCCTCCACTTT. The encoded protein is CASSSMGGQQIYNSPLHF.